This T cell receptor (beta chain) was captured in a study of beta chain features in type 1 diabetes. General study points: Type 1 diabetes patients had VDJ junctions that carried fewer insertions and more deletions. People with Type 1 diabetes carried modestly yet significantly shorter TCRB CDR3s in all four CD4+ subsets.

On this clone itself: The antigen remains unidentified.

The study reverse transcribed the entire isolated RNA, so it sequenced expressed TCRB transcripts. Naive, central memory and regulatory T cell samples averaged about 3.57 million reads. The assay was immunoSEQ multiplex PCR, and TCRdb's table has in-frame clones only and misses some. The sample lists roughly 730,000 clones; around an eighth were seen once. The source of this sequence is a man aged 18 to 30 with type 1 diabetes. The source material was naive CD4+ T cells from blood.

DNA for the CDR3: TGCAGCGTCCCCGGACAGGGTTGGGACAATGAGCAGTTCTTC. Protein sequence: CSVPGQGWDNEQFF. V usage is TRBV29-1 and J usage is TRBJ2-1; 8 bases are shared with TRBD1. Per the germline V gene, CDR1 is SQVTM and CDR2 is ANQGSEA. J gave up 5 bases and V 6 bases, and 9 bases lay outside the gene matches. The CDR3 is 14 residues long.